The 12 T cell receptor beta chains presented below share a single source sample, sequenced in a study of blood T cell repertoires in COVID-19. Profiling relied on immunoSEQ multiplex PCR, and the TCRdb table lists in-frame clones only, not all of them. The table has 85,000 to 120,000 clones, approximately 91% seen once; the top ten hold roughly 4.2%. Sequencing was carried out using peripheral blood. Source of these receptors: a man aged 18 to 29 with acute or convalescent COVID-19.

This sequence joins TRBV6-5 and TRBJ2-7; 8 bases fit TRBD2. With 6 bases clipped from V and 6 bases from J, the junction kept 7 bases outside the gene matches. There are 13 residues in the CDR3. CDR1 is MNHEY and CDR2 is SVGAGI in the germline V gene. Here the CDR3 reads CASSPGGAGEQYF. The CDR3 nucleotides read TGTGCCAGCAGCCCCGGGGGGGCGGGCGAGCAGTACTTC.

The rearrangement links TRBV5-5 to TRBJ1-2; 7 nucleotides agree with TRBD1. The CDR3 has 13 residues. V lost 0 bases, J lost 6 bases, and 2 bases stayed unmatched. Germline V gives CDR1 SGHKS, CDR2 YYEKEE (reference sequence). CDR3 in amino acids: CASSLDRGNGYTF. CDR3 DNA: TGTGCCAGCAGCTTGGACAGGGGAAATGGCTACACCTTC.

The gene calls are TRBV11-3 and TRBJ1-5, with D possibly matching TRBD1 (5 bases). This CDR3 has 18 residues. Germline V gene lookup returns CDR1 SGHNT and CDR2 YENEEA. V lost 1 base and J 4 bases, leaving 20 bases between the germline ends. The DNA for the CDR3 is TGTGCCAGCAGCTTAGTTTTCGGGGGAACAACTCGAAATCAGCCCCAGCATTTT. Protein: CASSLVFGGTTRNQPQHF.

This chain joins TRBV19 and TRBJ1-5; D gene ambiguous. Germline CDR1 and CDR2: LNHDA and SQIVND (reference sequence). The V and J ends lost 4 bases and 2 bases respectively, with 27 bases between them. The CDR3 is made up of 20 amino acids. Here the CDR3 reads CASSTGRSFRGEWGNQPQHF. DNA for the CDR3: TGTGCCAGTAGTACAGGAAGGAGTTTCCGGGGTGAGTGGGGCAATCAGCCCCAGCATTTT.

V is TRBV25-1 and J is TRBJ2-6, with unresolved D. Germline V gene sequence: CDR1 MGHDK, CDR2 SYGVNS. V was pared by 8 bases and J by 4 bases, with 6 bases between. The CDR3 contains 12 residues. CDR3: CASGHGANVLTF. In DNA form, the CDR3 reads TGTGCCAGCGGGCACGGGGCCAACGTCCTGACTTTC.

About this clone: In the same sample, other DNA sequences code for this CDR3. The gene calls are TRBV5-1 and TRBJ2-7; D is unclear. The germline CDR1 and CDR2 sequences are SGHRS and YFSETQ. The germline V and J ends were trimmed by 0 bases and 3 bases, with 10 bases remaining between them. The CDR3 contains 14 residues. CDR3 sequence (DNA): TGCGCCAGCAGCTTGGATCGCGCCAACTACGAGCAGTACTTC. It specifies CASSLDRANYEQYF.

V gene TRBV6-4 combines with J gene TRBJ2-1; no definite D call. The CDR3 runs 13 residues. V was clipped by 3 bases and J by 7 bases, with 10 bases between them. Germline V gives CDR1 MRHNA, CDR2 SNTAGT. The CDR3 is CASSESYRNEQFF. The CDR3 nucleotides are TGTGCCAGCAGTGAATCATACCGGAATGAGCAGTTCTTC.

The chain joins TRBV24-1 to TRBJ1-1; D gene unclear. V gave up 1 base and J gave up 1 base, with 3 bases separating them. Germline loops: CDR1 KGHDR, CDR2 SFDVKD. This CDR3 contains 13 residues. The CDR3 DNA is TGTGCCACCAGTGATTTACAGAACACTGAAGCTTTCTTT. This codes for CATSDLQNTEAFF.

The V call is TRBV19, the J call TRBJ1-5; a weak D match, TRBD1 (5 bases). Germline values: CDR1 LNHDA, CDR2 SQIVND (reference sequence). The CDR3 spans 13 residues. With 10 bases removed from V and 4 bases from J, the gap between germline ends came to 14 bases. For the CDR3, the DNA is TGTGCCACCTGGACGGGGGTTAATCAGCCCCAGCATTTT. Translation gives CATWTGVNQPQHF.

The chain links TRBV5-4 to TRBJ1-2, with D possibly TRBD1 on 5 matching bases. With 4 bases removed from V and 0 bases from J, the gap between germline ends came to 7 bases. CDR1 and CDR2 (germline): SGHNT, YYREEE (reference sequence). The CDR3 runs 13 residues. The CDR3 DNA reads TGTGCCAGCAGCCAGGACACTAACTATGGCTACACCTTC. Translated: CASSQDTNYGYTF.

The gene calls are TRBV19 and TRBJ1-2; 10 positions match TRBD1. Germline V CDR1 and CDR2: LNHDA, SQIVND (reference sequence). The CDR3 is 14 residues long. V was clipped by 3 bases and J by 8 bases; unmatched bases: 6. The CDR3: CASSIGQGEGGYTF. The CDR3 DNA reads TGTGCCAGTAGTATCGGACAGGGGGAAGGAGGCTACACCTTC.

The CDR3 is CAISTGQGETGELFF. CDR3 coding DNA: TGTGCCATCAGTACAGGACAGGGAGAAACCGGGGAGCTGTTTTTT. The chain combines TRBV10-3 with TRBJ2-2; the match to TRBD1 covers 8 bases. Per the germline V gene, CDR1 is ENHRY and CDR2 is SYGVKD. The CDR3 sequence is 15 residues long. Trimming at V came to 5 bases and at J to 5 bases, leaving 7 bases not matched to a gene.